These T cell receptor beta chains were read from a single sample in a study of graft-versus-host responses after intestinal transplantation. Here immunoSEQ multiplex PCR was the method, and the copy in TCRdb shows in-frame clones only, minus some. The table has more than 45,000 clones, around 90% seen once; the top ten hold more than 2.5%. Sequenced here: PBMCs, sampled about 4 months after intestinal transplantation. The source of these receptors is a human patient who received an intestinal transplant, so some T cells may come from the graft donor. Each CDR3 is given with its conserved first and last residue. The order of the fields is D gene, clone size, V gene, J gene, CDR3 DNA, CDR3 protein. D genes are given only for firm matches. Clone size is shown for a subset of rows, as once, few, many or a class of expanded clone.

>-|-|TRBV6-6|TRBJ1-6
TGTGCCAGCAGTTACCCCGGGGATTATTCACCCCTCCACTTT
CASSYPGDYSPLHF
>-|-|TRBV18|TRBJ2-3
TGTGCCAGCTCACCAGGACGGGGGCTCGGTTCAGATACGCAGTATTTT
CASSPGRGLGSDTQYF
>-|-|TRBV9|TRBJ1-3
TGTGCCAGCAGCGTAGAGGTCCAGAGGGCAGGAAACACCATATATTTT
CASSVEVQRAGNTIYF
>-|-|TRBV5-6|TRBJ2-7
TGTGCCAGCAGCCCGGTGGGATGGCGAGAGCAGTACTTC
CASSPVGWREQYF
>TRBD1|-|TRBV10-3|TRBJ1-1
TGTGCCATAAGGACAGGATTGAAGACTGAAGCTTTCTTT
CAIRTGLKTEAFF
>TRBD1|-|TRBV6-5|TRBJ1-2
TGTGCCAGCAGTTACTCGACAGGGGGCAACTATGGCTACACCTTC
CASSYSTGGNYGYTF
>-|-|TRBV19|TRBJ2-3
TGTGCCAGTAAAGCAGGGACTGGCACAGATACGCAGTATTTT
CASKAGTGTDTQYF
>TRBD1|-|TRBV29-1|TRBJ2-1
TGCAGCGTTGAAGAAACAGGGGCGTCTAATGAGCAGTTCTTC
CSVEETGASNEQFF
>-|-|TRBV4-1|TRBJ2-7
TGCGCCAGCAGCCAAGGTTGGGACCCCTCTTACGAGCAGTACTTC
CASSQGWDPSYEQYF
>TRBD1|-|TRBV6-5|TRBJ2-4
TGTGCCAGCAGCCAGACAGGGAGCACTCAGTACTTC
CASSQTGSTQYF
>-|-|TRBV28|TRBJ1-1
TGTGCCAGCACCAACTGGGACAACACTGAAGCTTTCTTT
CASTNWDNTEAFF
>-|-|TRBV11-2|TRBJ2-3
TGTGCCAGCAGCGAGGACGGTGGCACAGATACGCAGTATTTT
CASSEDGGTDTQYF
>TRBD2|-|TRBV27|TRBJ2-7
TGTGCCAGCAGTTTTAGAATAGCGGGGAACTCCTACGAGCAGTACTTC
CASSFRIAGNSYEQYF
>TRBD2|-|TRBV5-1|TRBJ2-1
TGCGCCAGCAGCTTGGGACTAGCGGGATTGAGCTCCTACAATGAGCAGTTCTTC
CASSLGLAGLSSYNEQFF
>TRBD2|-|TRBV5-4|TRBJ2-7
TGTGCCAGTGCTAGCGGGAGCTCCTACGAGCAGTACTTC
CASASGSSYEQYF
>-|-|TRBV28|TRBJ2-7
TGTGCCAGCAGTTTGGAGGCAGGGTACTACGAGCAGTACTTC
CASSLEAGYYEQYF
>-|-|TRBV2|TRBJ2-1
TGTGCCAGCAGTGAAAGGGGACTTCAGTTCTTC
CASSERGLQFF
>-|-|TRBV6-5|TRBJ1-5
TGTGCCAGCAGCCTTCGGGTCCAGCCCCAGCATTTT
CASSLRVQPQHF
>TRBD1|-|TRBV5-5|TRBJ1-1
TGTGCCAGCAGCTTGGTCAGGACAGGGCCTGAAGCTTTCTTT
CASSLVRTGPEAFF
>TRBD1|-|TRBV5-1|TRBJ2-7
TGCGCCAGCAGCTTGGCAAGGACAGGACCTTCCTACGAGCAGTACTTC
CASSLARTGPSYEQYF
>-|-|TRBV7-9|TRBJ2-2
TGTGCCAGCAGCTTAGAGGGTAACATGAACACCGGGGAGCCGTTTTTT
CASSLEGNMNTGEPFF
>TRBD2|-|TRBV28|TRBJ2-7
TGTGCCAGCAGTCTGTTTCTAGCGGGAGGTGGCGAGCAGTACTTC
CASSLFLAGGGEQYF
>-|-|TRBV6-1|TRBJ2-1
TGTGCCAGCAGTGAAGCGGCGCAGTCTTGGAATGAGCAGTTCTTC
CASSEAAQSWNEQFF
>TRBD1|-|TRBV5-1|TRBJ2-7
TGCGCCAGCAGCACGGACAGGGGGCGGTACGAGCAGTACTTC
CASSTDRGRYEQYF
>TRBD2|-|TRBV7-9|TRBJ2-3
TGTGCCAGCAGCCCCCCCGGACTAGCGGGACTCACAGATACGCAGTATTTT
CASSPPGLAGLTDTQYF
>TRBD2|-|TRBV19|TRBJ2-2
TGTGCCAGTAGTATGGGAGGACTAGCCCCGAACACCGGGGAGCTGTTTTTT
CASSMGGLAPNTGELFF
>TRBD2|-|TRBV7-7|TRBJ2-1
TGTGCTAGCAGCTTGGGACCCGGGACTAGTGAGCAGTTCTTC
CASSLGPGTSEQFF
>TRBD1|-|TRBV28|TRBJ2-7
TGTGCCAGCAATTTCTTGGACAGGGGGTCCTACGAGCAGTACTTC
CASNFLDRGSYEQYF
>TRBD1|-|TRBV6-5|TRBJ1-2
TGTGCCAGCAGTTATACAGGGGGCTATGGCTACACCTTC
CASSYTGGYGYTF
>-|-|TRBV11-2|TRBJ2-5
TGTGCCAGCAGCTTAGTCGGGACAAGTCAAGAGACCCAGTACTTC
CASSLVGTSQETQYF
>-|-|TRBV2|TRBJ2-7
TGTGCCAGCAAGGAGCAGGGTCGGTACGAGCAGTACTTC
CASKEQGRYEQYF
>-|-|TRBV5-3|TRBJ2-1
TGTGCCAGAAGCAGGGAACTCAATGAGCAGTTCTTC
CARSRELNEQFF
>TRBD1|-|TRBV19|TRBJ2-7
TGTGCCAGTAGCTCCGGGACAGTCGGCTACGAGCAGTACTTC
CASSSGTVGYEQYF
>-|-|TRBV7-3|TRBJ1-1
TGTGCCAGCAGCTTAGGGCAGCTGAACACTGAAGCTTTCTTT
CASSLGQLNTEAFF
>-|-|TRBV5-4|TRBJ1-6
TGTGCCAGCAGCCAGTCCGGGACAAGGCGTGAGAGGGCCCTCCACTTT
CASSQSGTRRERALHF
>-|-|TRBV21-1|TRBJ2-1
TGTGCCAGCAGCAAAGTAGCTCGGACAGGCCCACTAAAGATGGAGAGGAATGAGCAGTTCTTC
CASSKVARTGPLKMERNEQFF
>-|-|TRBV7-8|TRBJ1-4
TGTGCCAGCAGCTATCTTGTGGGAGGGGAAAAACTGTTTTTT
CASSYLVGGEKLFF
>-|-|TRBV28|TRBJ2-7
TGTGCCAGCAGTTTGACCCAATCCTACGAGCAGTACTTC
CASSLTQSYEQYF
>-|-|TRBV5-1|TRBJ2-3
TGCGCCAGCAGCTACTACAGGGATACCACAGATACGCAGTATTTT
CASSYYRDTTDTQYF
>-|-|TRBV28|TRBJ2-1
TGTGCCAGCAGTTTATGGCCCGCTCGGGGCCCTCGCGAGCAGTTCTTC
CASSLWPARGPREQFF
>-|-|TRBV19|TRBJ2-7
TGTGCCAGTAGGGGATTACAGGTTTCCGAGCAGTACTTC
CASRGLQVSEQYF
>TRBD1|-|TRBV29-1|TRBJ1-2
TGCAGCGCTACCACAGGGGACGGCTACACCTTC
CSATTGDGYTF
>TRBD1|-|TRBV5-1|TRBJ2-2
TGCGCCAGCAGCCTGGCCAGGGGGACAGGGAAGACCGGGGAGCTGTTTTTT
CASSLARGTGKTGELFF
>TRBD2|-|TRBV5-4|TRBJ2-3
TGTGCCAGCAGCCCGGGGACTAGCGGGGCGTGGACAGATACGCAGTATTTT
CASSPGTSGAWTDTQYF
>-|-|TRBV5-4|TRBJ2-7
TGTGCCAGCAGCTGGGGACCCAGCCCCCTCGAGCAGTACTTC
CASSWGPSPLEQYF
>TRBD2|once|TRBV2|TRBJ2-1
TGTGCCAGCGGGGGGGTAATCTACAATGAGCAGTTCTTC
CASGGVIYNEQFF